What follows are 10 T cell receptor beta chains derived from one specimen sequenced in a study of Ad26.COV2.S vaccination and SARS-CoV-2 variants. Repertoires were generated with immunoSEQ multiplex PCR, while TCRdb's copy carries only in-frame clones and drops some. The sample yields around 300,000 clones, around 88% seen once. Sample treatment: about 20 received Ad26.COV2.S at low or high dose, single or two shots; a few received placebo; per-sample allocation not given. The samples were gathered on day 63 after the first injection of vaccine or placebo. This material consisted of peripheral blood, taken in a trial of Ad26.COV2.S vaccine versus placebo. These receptors all come from a person aged 18-60 years who received the Ad26.COV2.S COVID-19 vaccine or a placebo.

The V and J genes are TRBV4-2 and TRBJ2-5; 8 bases map to TRBD1. The CDR3 is 15 residues long. Unmatched junction bases numbered 9, after V lost 4 bases and J lost 5 bases. CDR1 is LGHNA, CDR2 YNFKEQ, per germline. The CDR3 region is CASSPDPGGGETQYF. The CDR3, as DNA: TGTGCCAGCAGCCCTGATCCAGGGGGCGGGGAGACCCAGTACTTC.

This rearrangement joins TRBV3-1 (or the pseudogene TRBV3-2) to TRBJ2-2, with D perhaps TRBD1 (5 bases). CDR1 is LGHDT and CDR2 is YNNKEL in the germline V gene (reference sequence). The CDR3 covers 16 residues. Trimming took 5 bases from V and 6 from J, leaving 19 bases between them. The CDR3 here is CASSAPQGAIAGELFF. CDR3 coding DNA: TGTGCCAGCAGCGCCCCCCAGGGCGCGATCGCCGGGGAGCTGTTTTTT.

The CDR3 reads CASSLDSSYEQYF. CDR3 bases: TGTGCCAGCAGCTTGGATAGCTCCTACGAGCAGTACTTC. The V and J genes are TRBV7-2 and TRBJ2-7; D unresolved. The CDR3 is made up of 13 amino acids. The V and J ends lost 3 bases and 0 bases respectively, with 6 bases between them. Germline V gene lookup returns CDR1 SGHTA and CDR2 FQGNSA.

This chain links TRBV30 with TRBJ2-7, with D possibly being TRBD2 (5 bases). CDR1 and CDR2 from the germline V gene are GTSNPN and SVGIG (reference sequence). CDR3 size: 13 residues. Trimming cost V 5 bases and J 0 bases, with 11 bases left between them. This CDR3 is CAWRGSFSYEQYF. CDR3 nucleotides: TGTGCCTGGCGAGGGTCCTTCTCCTACGAGCAGTACTTC.

The chain has TRBV6-6 and TRBJ1-6, with a weak D call TRBD1 (6 bases). The CDR3 has 17 amino acids. V was cut by 5 bases and J by 1 base, with 15 bases left in between. The V gene's germline CDR1 is MNHNY and CDR2 SVGAGI (reference sequence). CDR3 protein: CASSHGRGASYNSPLHF. The CDR3 nucleotides read TGTGCCAGCAGTCACGGTCGGGGGGCTTCCTATAATTCACCCCTCCACTTT.

This clone came up a few times. The chain carries TRBV10-2 and TRBJ1-1, with D unclear. The CDR3 sequence is 13 residues long. V lost 8 bases and J 1 base, leaving 11 bases between the germline ends. Germline lookup yields CDR1 WSHSY and CDR2 SAAADI. In nucleotides, the CDR3 is TGCGCCAGCTATGTTTCTAGGAACACTGAAGCTTTCTTT. Amino acids: CASYVSRNTEAFF.

The chain carries TRBV11-2 and TRBJ2-1, with 9 positions matching TRBD1. This CDR3 is built from 15 residues. Germline trimming cut 5 bases from V and 8 bases from J; bases unmatched to any gene: 10. Germline V CDR1 and CDR2: SGHAT, FQNNGV. The CDR3 spells CASSLGTGKGYEQFF. The CDR3 nucleotides are TGTGCCAGCAGCCTCGGGACAGGGAAAGGCTATGAGCAGTTCTTC.

The chain employs TRBV6-5 and TRBJ2-7; no definite D call. Germline V gene sequence: CDR1 MNHEY, CDR2 SVGAGI. CDR3 length: 11 residues. Trimming left V 10 bases short and J 3 bases short, with 10 bases between. Here the CDR3 reads CATRLGYEQYF. CDR3 sequence (DNA): TGTGCCACCCGCCTGGGCTACGAGCAGTACTTC.

The gene calls are TRBV9 and TRBJ2-7, with TRBD1 identical over 8 bases. The trim removed 4 bases at V and 4 bases at J, leaving 10 bases unmatched. Germline assignment: CDR1 SGDLS and CDR2 YYNGEE. The CDR3 totals 15 residues. DNA for the CDR3: TGTGCCAGCAGCCCACGGGACAGGAGTTTGTACGAGCAGTACTTC. It codes for CASSPRDRSLYEQYF. The full variable domain, its missing parts supplied by reference TRBV9 and TRBJ2-7, is DSGVTQTPKHLITATGQRVTLRCSPRSGDLSVYWYQQSLDQGLQFLIQYYNGEERAKGNILERFSAQQFPDLHSELNLSSLELGDSALYFCASSPRDRSLYEQYFGPGTRLTVT.

V is TRBV18 and J is TRBJ2-1, with TRBD1 identical over 7 bases. CDR1 KGHSH and CDR2 LQKENI come from the germline V gene. V lost 0 bases, J lost 5 bases, and 4 bases stayed unmatched. This CDR3 region has 15 residues. The CDR3 nucleotides read TGTGCCAGCTCACCACCCGGGACAGAGAACAATGAGCAGTTCTTC. Translating gives CASSPPGTENNEQFF.